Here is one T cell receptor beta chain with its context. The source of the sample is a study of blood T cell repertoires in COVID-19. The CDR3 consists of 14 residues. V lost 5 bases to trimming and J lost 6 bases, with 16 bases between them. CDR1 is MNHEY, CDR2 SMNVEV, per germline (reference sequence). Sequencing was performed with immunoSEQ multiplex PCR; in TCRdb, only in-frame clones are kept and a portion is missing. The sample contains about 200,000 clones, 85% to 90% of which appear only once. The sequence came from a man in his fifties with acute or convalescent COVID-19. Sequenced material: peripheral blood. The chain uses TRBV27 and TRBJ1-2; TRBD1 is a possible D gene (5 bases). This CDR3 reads CASSPVRALDGYTF. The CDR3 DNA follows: TGTGCCAGCAGTCCCGTCAGGGCTCTGGATGGCTACACCTTC.